This T cell receptor beta chain originates from a study of a mutant IDH1 vaccine in newly diagnosed glioma. Study in general: Participants attended visit V12, the safety follow-up, at week 35, and then attended visit V13 at week 47.

Time point noted: week 35, safety follow-up. Every vaccine dose comprised 300 ug of mutant IDH1 20-mer peptide plus topical imiquimod. Patients in the study were vaccinated eight times, receiving shots in weeks 1, 3, 5, 7, 11, 15, 19 and 23. Assay used: immunoSEQ multiplex PCR; TCRdb lists only in-frame clones, some missing. The table has 30,000 to 40,000 clones, 80% seen once. With respect to this clone: Its antigen is not known.

The CDR3 consists of 14 residues. V was pared by 6 bases and J by 1 base, with 10 bases between. Germline values: CDR1 MNHNY, CDR2 SVGAGI (reference sequence). The source is a man between 40 and 49 years old with glioma. Some clones in this sample may be carry-over from other donors' samples. This sequence joins TRBV6-6 and TRBJ1-5; D call uncertain. Sample: PBMCs, taken from a glioma patient whose treatment included an IDH1 peptide vaccine. The CDR3 loop reads CASSPAGSNQPQHF. CDR3 nucleotide sequence: TGTGCCAGCAGCCCGGCGGGGAGCAATCAGCCCCAGCATTTT.